This is a list of T cell receptor beta chains from one sample in a study of PD-1 blockade in mismatch repair-deficient tumors. Profiling relied on immunoSEQ multiplex PCR, and the TCRdb table lists in-frame clones only, not all of them. Of over 13,000 clones in the sample, around 84% are singletons; the top ten hold over 10%. No antigen is known for these receptors. Sequencing used cells cultured in vitro, obtained from a patient treated with pembrolizumab. Receptors were obtained from an adult with mismatch repair-deficient cancer. CDR3s include the opening cysteine and the closing phenylalanine or tryptophan.

j_gene,v_gene,CDR3aa
TRBJ2-1,TRBV28,CASSPPQNLGHEQFF
TRBJ2-1,TRBV5-1,CASSLSLLNEQFF
TRBJ2-5,TRBV18,CASSPLDRGETQYF
TRBJ2-7,TRBV18,CASSPPPRAYEQYF
TRBJ2-3,TRBV9,CASSVGDQRSADTQYF
TRBJ1-1,TRBV18,CASSPLQSKTEAFF
TRBJ2-1,TRBV4-2,CASSQDGNEQFF
TRBJ2-7,TRBV11-3,CASSLDRPGGRLAGAYEQYF
TRBJ2-3,TRBV9,CASSVGGSTDTQYF
TRBJ2-6,TRBV27,CASSLLTSSGANVLTF
TRBJ1-5,TRBV14,CASSPAGATGNQPQHF
TRBJ2-7,TRBV7-3,CASSLVLIDEYEQYF
TRBJ1-2,TRBV6-1,CASSDSTGGRYGYTF
TRBJ2-3,TRBV4-1,CASSQVDTNTDTQYF
TRBJ2-2,TRBV15,CATSRYGELFF
TRBJ2-5,TRBV5-5,CASSLGLAGGPWQETQYF
TRBJ2-5,TRBV27,CASSFGAAQETQYF
TRBJ2-4,TRBV27,CASSFANRAKNIQYF
TRBJ2-2,TRBV25-1,CASSALDTLTGELFF
TRBJ2-2,TRBV5-8,CASSLGLYTGELFF
TRBJ2-7,TRBV4-1,CASSQGYMAREQYF
TRBJ1-1,TRBV29-1,CSVVGQGKGTEAFF
TRBJ2-2,TRBV5-4,CASSPGTNGELFF
TRBJ2-1,TRBV15,CATSRDLLAGPLNEQFF
TRBJ2-7,TRBV11-2,CASSLGFGGRGAYEQYF
TRBJ2-1,TRBV7-8,CASSLLAGVNNEQFF